The clone carrying this T cell receptor beta chain was seen a few times. This specimen comes from a study of preoperative IRX-2 immunotherapy in early breast cancer. Assay used: immunoSEQ multiplex PCR; TCRdb lists only in-frame clones, some missing. Among approximately 30,000 clones, 85% to 90% were seen once, and the ten largest hold less than 2%. Treatment specified: preoperative locoregional IRX-2 cytokine immunotherapy. This phase Ib study tested locoregional IRX-2 cytokine immunotherapy given before surgery. V lost 8 bases and J lost 0, with 13 bases in between. The CDR3 runs to 15 residues. The germline V gene encodes CDR1 MNHGY and CDR2 SAAAGT.

This sequence was found in a human donor with breast cancer. The V and J genes are TRBV6-8 and TRBJ2-2; D uncertain. The material was tumor tissue, obtained after IRX-2 immunotherapy. CDR3 in amino acids: CASSVGVSNTGELFF. The CDR3 nucleotides read TGTGCCAGCTCAGTCGGCGTTTCGAACACCGGGGAGCTGTTTTTT.